The 26 T cell receptor beta chains below come from one sample, sequenced in a study of shared clonotypes between healthy human individuals. The naive CD8 subset, CD45RO-negative cells positively selected for CCR7, excluded terminally differentiated effector memory CD45RA+ cells. Sequenced by immunoSEQ multiplex PCR; TCRdb stores in-frame clones only, minus some. The data contain about 2 million clones, about 95% of them seen just once; the ten biggest clones take up 1% to 1.5%. The sequenced sample consisted of naive CD8+ T cells sorted from blood. Receptors were obtained from a man aged 18 to 35 in good health.

V is TRBV6-5 and J is TRBJ2-7; tentative D call: TRBD2 (6 bases). Germline CDR1 is MNHEY and CDR2 is SVGAGI. CDR3 length: 16 amino acids. The V end was cut by 0 bases, the J end by 0 bases, with 12 bases between. The CDR3 DNA reads TGTGCCAGCAGTTACTCGGCGGGGTATAGCTCCTACGAGCAGTACTTC. Translation: CASSYSAGYSSYEQYF.

The chain carries TRBV4-1 and TRBJ2-1; D is unresolved. The germline V gene encodes CDR1 MGHRA and CDR2 YSYEKL. Trimming shortened V by 0 bases and J by 4 bases, and 10 bases separated the two germline ends. The CDR3 sequence is 15 residues long. This CDR3 reads CASSQDVAVYNEQFF. Here the CDR3 DNA reads TGCGCCAGCAGCCAAGACGTCGCAGTGTACAATGAGCAGTTCTTC.

As to this clone: Given a much more abundant clone one base away, this may be a read error. The chain couples TRBV13 to TRBJ1-1; D gene uncertain. Trimming took 0 bases from V and 5 from J, leaving 4 bases between them. Germline loops: CDR1 PRHDT, CDR2 FYEKMQ (reference sequence). This CDR3 contains 12 residues. The CDR3 region is CASSLGWTEAFF. CDR3 bases: TGTGCCAGCAGCTTAGGGTGGACTGAAGCTTTCTTT.

The V call is TRBV7-8, the J call TRBJ2-3; 11 bases match TRBD2. The length of the CDR3 is 16 residues. J gave up 6 bases and V 5 bases, and 10 bases lay outside the gene matches. Per germline, CDR1 SGHVS and CDR2 FQNEAQ. CDR3: CASSPKLAGVSDTQYF. The CDR3 DNA is TGTGCCAGCAGCCCTAAACTAGCGGGAGTATCGGATACGCAGTATTTT.

The V call is TRBV11-1, the J call TRBJ1-1, with unresolved D. Looked up from germline, CDR1 is SGHAT and CDR2 is FQDESV (reference sequence). CDR3 length: 14 residues. The V and J ends lost 2 bases and 3 bases respectively, with 10 bases between them. CDR3: CASSLMEGDTEAFF. Here the CDR3 DNA reads TGTGCCAGCAGCTTAATGGAGGGAGACACTGAAGCTTTCTTT.

V and J are TRBV6-1 and TRBJ1-6; maybe TRBD1 (6 bases). V was shortened by 2 bases and J by 6 bases, with 8 bases between the two germline ends. From germline, CDR1 is MNHNS and CDR2 SASEGT. The CDR3 spans 14 residues. As DNA, the CDR3 is TGTGCCAGCAGTGAACACAGGGTTAATTCACCCCTCCACTTT. Translating gives CASSEHRVNSPLHF.

This sequence joins TRBV4-3 and TRBJ1-4, with D possibly matching TRBD1 (5 bases). CDR3 length equals 15 residues. V gave up 0 bases and J gave up 10 bases, with 15 bases separating them. CDR1 and CDR2 (germline): LGHNA, YSLEER. CDR3 sequence (DNA): TGCGCCAGCAGCCAAGATGAAGGGTCGGGGCGAAAACTGTTTTTT. It yields the protein CASSQDEGSGRKLFF.

V usage is TRBV5-1 and J usage is TRBJ2-7, with D unclear. This CDR3 is 14 amino acids long. The germline CDR1 and CDR2 sequences are SGHRS and YFSETQ. Trimming took off 0 bases at V and 2 bases at J, with 9 bases between the two ends. CDR3 amino acids: CASSLEYQTYEQYF. The CDR3 bases are TGCGCCAGCAGCTTGGAATACCAAACCTACGAGCAGTACTTC.

The gene calls are TRBV6-5 and TRBJ2-5; TRBD2 agrees at 11 bases. After removal of 7 bases from V and 4 bases from J, the junction contained 2 bases not matched to a gene. The CDR3 sequence is 13 residues long. The germline gives CDR1 MNHEY, CDR2 SVGAGI. This CDR3 is CASNLAGGETQYF. Here the CDR3 DNA reads TGTGCCAGCAATCTAGCGGGAGGAGAGACCCAGTACTTC.

This chain joins TRBV9 and TRBJ2-7, with 9 bases lining up with TRBD1. J lost 2 bases, V lost 3 bases, and 6 bases had no gene match. The CDR3 contains 15 residues. The V gene's germline CDR1 is SGDLS and CDR2 YYNGEE. For the CDR3, the DNA is TGTGCCAGCAGCGCCCCGACAGGGGGGACCTACGAGCAGTACTTC. Amino acids: CASSAPTGGTYEQYF.

The CDR3 reads CASSLGQGITEAFF. In DNA, the CDR3 is TGTGCCAGCAGCTTGGGGCAGGGTATCACTGAAGCTTTCTTT. The chain has TRBV5-6 and TRBJ1-1; a weak D match, TRBD1 (5 bases). Germline CDR1 SGHDT, CDR2 YYEEEE. Trimming removed 0 bases at V and 4 bases at J, with 10 bases between. The CDR3 length is 14 residues. Combining the CDR3 with reference TRBV5-6 and TRBJ1-1 gives the whole variable domain DAGVTQSPTHLIKTRGQQVTLRCSPKSGHDTVSWYQQALGQGPQFIFQYYEEEERQRGNFPDRFSGHQFPNYSSELNVNALLLGDSALYLCASSLGQGITEAFFGQGTRLTVV.

The chain recombines TRBV25-1 with TRBJ2-5, with D possibly TRBD1 on 7 matching bases. Trimming took off 1 base at V and 1 base at J, with 10 bases between the two ends. The length of the CDR3 is 15 residues. Germline V gene sequence: CDR1 MGHDK, CDR2 SYGVNS. The CDR3 region is CASSEWGDSQETQYF. For the CDR3, the DNA is TGTGCCAGCAGTGAATGGGGGGACAGCCAAGAGACCCAGTACTTC.

The chain combines TRBV7-6 with TRBJ2-5, with 11 bases matching TRBD2. Germline trimming cut 1 base from V and 2 bases from J; bases unmatched to any gene: 3. CDR1 is SGHVS and CDR2 is FNYEAQ in the germline V gene. This CDR3 has 16 amino acids. CDR3 sequence reads: CASSLGLAGRQETQYF. CDR3 nucleotides: TGTGCCAGCAGCTTAGGACTAGCGGGGCGGCAAGAGACCCAGTACTTC. Looking up the rest from reference TRBV7-6 and TRBJ2-5 gives the full variable domain: GAGVSQSPRYKVTKRGQDVALRCDPISGHVSLYWYRQALGQGPEFLTYFNYEAQQDKSGLPNDRFSAERPEGSISTLTIQRTEQRDSAMYRCASSLGLAGRQETQYFGPGTRLLVL.

The chain links TRBV28 to TRBJ1-5; D gene unclear. V was clipped by 1 base and J by 3 bases, with 10 bases between them. In germline, CDR1 is MDHEN, CDR2 SYDVKM. The CDR3 covers 15 residues. CDR3 DNA: TGTGCCAGCAGTTTATTGGCCGGGGTCAATCAGCCCCAGCATTTT. This encodes CASSLLAGVNQPQHF.

The J gene is TRBJ1-6, the V gene TRBV28; D ambiguous. The V and J ends lost 4 bases and 0 bases respectively, with 13 bases between them. Germline CDR1 reads MDHEN; CDR2 reads SYDVKM. CDR3 size: 17 residues. This CDR3 reads CASSSLDWSSYNSPLHF. DNA for the CDR3: TGTGCCAGCAGTTCTCTCGACTGGAGCTCCTATAATTCACCCCTCCACTTT.

A single count supports this clone. The V call is TRBV27, the J call TRBJ2-1, with 8 bases matching TRBD1. The CDR3 is 12 residues long. V was clipped by 7 bases and J by 5 bases; unmatched bases: 1. Germline CDR1 is MNHEY and CDR2 is SMNVEV (reference sequence). The DNA for the CDR3 is TGTGCCAGCAAGACAGGGGACAATGAGCAGTTCTTC. Translated, it gives CASKTGDNEQFF.

The rearrangement links TRBV6-6 to TRBJ2-2; no reliable D call. This CDR3 has 14 residues. Trimming took off 6 bases at V and 2 bases at J, with 10 bases between the two ends. Germline V gene sequence: CDR1 MNHNY, CDR2 SVGAGI (reference sequence). The CDR3: CASSYKPNTGELFF. The CDR3 region has the DNA TGTGCCAGCAGCTACAAACCAAACACCGGGGAGCTGTTTTTT.

The CDR3 here is CASSSRGQGGNTIYF. The CDR3 coding sequence is TGTGCCAGCAGCTCGAGAGGACAGGGCGGAAACACCATATATTTT. The chain joins TRBV11-2 to TRBJ1-3, with TRBD1 identical over 8 bases. The CDR3 is 15 residues long. With V trimmed by 4 bases and J by 4 bases, 6 bases remained unmatched. The V gene's germline CDR1 is SGHAT and CDR2 FQNNGV. Full variable domain (missing parts from reference TRBV11-2 and TRBJ1-3): EAGVAQSPRYKIIEKRQSVAFWCNPISGHATLYWYQQILGQGPKLLIQFQNNGVVDDSQLPKDRFSAERLKGVDSTLKIQPAKLEDSAVYLCASSSRGQGGNTIYFGEGSWLTVV.

In regard to this clone: Other DNA sequences in this specimen translate into the identical CDR3. J is TRBJ2-2 and V is TRBV4-2; D is ambiguous. The germline gives CDR1 LGHNA, CDR2 YNFKEQ. V was cut by 3 bases and J by 1 base, with 6 bases left in between. This CDR3 has 14 amino acids. CDR3 in DNA: TGTGCCAGCAGCCAGGCCGGGAACACCGGGGAGCTGTTTTTT. This translates into CASSQAGNTGELFF.

The rearrangement uses TRBV6-1 and TRBJ2-7; 7 positions agree with TRBD1. J gave up 3 bases and V 5 bases, and 4 bases lay outside the gene matches. This CDR3 comprises 13 residues. Germline V gene sequence: CDR1 MNHNS, CDR2 SASEGT. In DNA form, the CDR3 reads TGTGCCAGCAGTCAGACAGGGATCTACGAGCAGTACTTC. It is translated as CASSQTGIYEQYF.

The J gene is TRBJ2-7, the V gene TRBV6-6; tentatively, D is TRBD1 (6 bases). The CDR3 has 13 residues. Germline V gene sequence: CDR1 MNHNY, CDR2 SVGAGI (reference sequence). V lost 5 bases, J lost 3 bases, and 11 bases lay in between. This CDR3 reads CASSLRTDYEQYF. CDR3 in DNA: TGTGCCAGCAGTCTTCGGACAGACTACGAGCAGTACTTC.

This clone was seen a handful of times. The sample has other DNA sequences that encode this CDR3 too. The chain links TRBV6-5 to TRBJ1-1; no reliable D call. V dropped 4 bases and J dropped 0 bases, with 6 bases sitting between them. CDR3 length: 13 residues. From germline, CDR1 is MNHEY and CDR2 SVGAGI. The DNA of the CDR3 is TGTGCCAGCAGTTGGACGGTGAACACTGAAGCTTTCTTT. Its protein is CASSWTVNTEAFF.

On this clone: This sequence may be a read error, since a much larger clone differs from it by one base. Distinct nucleotide sequences in the sample also encode this CDR3. The J gene is TRBJ2-7, the V gene TRBV7-9; the D is unclear. This CDR3 has 11 amino acids. Trimming removed 3 bases at V and 4 bases at J, with 4 bases between. The V gene's germline CDR1 is SEHNR and CDR2 FQNEAQ (reference sequence). The CDR3 loop is CASSFSYEQYF. The CDR3 nucleotides read TGTGCCAGCAGCTTTTCATACGAGCAGTACTTC.

V gene TRBV5-6 combines with J gene TRBJ2-2; D not resolved. V lost 0 bases and J lost 3, with 6 bases in between. The CDR3 extends over 14 amino acids. In germline, CDR1 is SGHDT, CDR2 YYEEEE. CDR3 in DNA: TGTGCCAGCAGCTTGGTCTGGGACACCGGGGAGCTGTTTTTT. Encoded protein: CASSLVWDTGELFF. The variable domain in full, completed from reference TRBV5-6 and TRBJ2-2, reads DAGVTQSPTHLIKTRGQQVTLRCSPKSGHDTVSWYQQALGQGPQFIFQYYEEEERQRGNFPDRFSGHQFPNYSSELNVNALLLGDSALYLCASSLVWDTGELFFGEGSRLTVL.

Comments on this clone: In the same sample, other DNA sequences code for this CDR3. The chain is built from TRBV27 and TRBJ2-1; tentatively, D is TRBD2 (6 bases). The CDR3 covers 16 residues. Deletions cut 0 bases from V and 3 bases from J, with 12 bases between. The germline CDR1 and CDR2 sequences are MNHEY and SMNVEV (reference sequence). The CDR3 spells CASSLSAGGGYNEQFF. In DNA form, the CDR3 reads TGTGCCAGCAGTTTATCCGCTGGGGGAGGCTACAATGAGCAGTTCTTC.

The chain joins TRBV13 to TRBJ1-4; a weak D match, TRBD1 (5 bases). Trimming shortened V by 5 bases and J by 8 bases, and 15 bases separated the two germline ends. Germline CDR1 PRHDT, CDR2 FYEKMQ (reference sequence). The CDR3 totals 14 residues. This chain's CDR3 is CASSPTPWGEKLFF. The CDR3 DNA is TGTGCCAGCAGCCCGACACCATGGGGGGAAAAACTGTTTTTT.